The TCR beta chain described here comes from a study of T cell responses to AZD1222 COVID-19 vaccine. The CDR3 contains 14 residues. V was shortened by 7 bases and J by 2 bases, with 11 bases between the two germline ends. In regard to this clone: Its antigen is not known.

The method was immunoSEQ multiplex PCR; TCRdb's version includes in-frame clones alone and lacks a portion of them. The table lists 120,000 or so clones, approximately 88% of them singletons. Study-wide findings and caveats: Repertoire sampling occurred only after the peak T cell response.

Sequences were derived from peripheral blood, sampled on day 0 of AZD1222 vaccination. This chain joins TRBV23-1 and TRBJ2-2; perhaps D is TRBD1 or TRBD2 (5 bases each). TRBV23-1 qualifies as an ORF whose function is uncertain. The source of this sequence is an adult in good health. CDR3 amino acids: CASIRDVNTGELFF. The DNA of the CDR3 is TGCGCCAGCATCCGGGACGTCAACACCGGGGAGCTGTTTTTT.